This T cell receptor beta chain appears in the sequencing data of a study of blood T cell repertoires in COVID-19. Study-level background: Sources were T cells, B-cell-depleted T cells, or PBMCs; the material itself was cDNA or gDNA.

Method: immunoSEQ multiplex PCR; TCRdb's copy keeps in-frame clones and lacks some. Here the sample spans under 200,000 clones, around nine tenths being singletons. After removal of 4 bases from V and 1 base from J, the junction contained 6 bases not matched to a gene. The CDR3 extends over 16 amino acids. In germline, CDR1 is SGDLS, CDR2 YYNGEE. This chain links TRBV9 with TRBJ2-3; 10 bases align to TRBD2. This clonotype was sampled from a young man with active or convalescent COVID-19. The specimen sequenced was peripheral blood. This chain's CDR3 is CASSFYGTSGTDTQYF. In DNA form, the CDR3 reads TGTGCCAGCAGCTTCTACGGGACTAGCGGCACAGATACGCAGTATTTT.